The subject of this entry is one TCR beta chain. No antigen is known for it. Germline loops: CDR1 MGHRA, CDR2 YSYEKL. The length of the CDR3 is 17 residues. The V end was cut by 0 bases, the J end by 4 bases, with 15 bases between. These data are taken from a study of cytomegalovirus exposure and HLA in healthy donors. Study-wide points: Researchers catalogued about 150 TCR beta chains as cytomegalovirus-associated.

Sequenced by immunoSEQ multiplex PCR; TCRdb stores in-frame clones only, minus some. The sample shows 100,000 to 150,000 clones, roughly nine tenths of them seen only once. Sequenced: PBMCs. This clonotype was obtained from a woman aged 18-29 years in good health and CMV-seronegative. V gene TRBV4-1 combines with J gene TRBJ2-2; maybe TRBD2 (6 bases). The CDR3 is CASSQEGPWTTTGELFF. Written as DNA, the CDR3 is TGCGCCAGCAGCCAAGAAGGTCCGTGGACTACCACCGGGGAGCTGTTTTTT.